This TCR beta chain emerged from a study of T cells after yellow fever vaccination (dated by TCRdb to the late 2010s). General notes on the study: The SMART-Seq v4 Ultra Low Input RNA kit was used to prepare libraries from fractions with low cell numbers. Blood was drawn at multiple timepoints before and after primary and secondary immunization, with bulk PBMC replicates and cell subsets isolated. To follow T-cell clones before and after both primary and booster YFV17D yellow fever vaccination, bulk TCR alpha and beta repertoires underwent longitudinal sequencing. Two healthy male donors, one aged 18 to 30 and one aged 30 to 40 years, were included in the cohort. The investigation overall reported the following: Most clones expanded after primary vaccination were re-detected after the booster (around 96% of CD4 and around 88% of CD8), suggesting broad memory maintenance. A small share of clonotypes was detected in both CD4 and CD8 compartments, with the overlap likely arising from convergent recombination. Compared with the primary T-cell response, the secondary T-cell response was weaker but faster, peaking on day 5 rather than day 15. Because only a couple of donors were included in the study, the extent to which the findings can be generalized is limited. Computational filtering was needed because FACS-sorted repertoires could contain abundant contaminating clonotypes from the bulk population.

This clonotype has just a few counts. Its antigen remains undetermined. It has no much larger one-base neighbor in the sample; base qualities were not kept. The treatment or condition label here, explained by the study, means: live attenuated yellow fever vaccine strain. Two biological replicates of bulk PBMCs were collected at each blood-draw timepoint. A standard Ficoll-Paque protocol was used to isolate PBMCs from peripheral blood. RNA was extracted with TriZol from bulk PBMCs, CD4 and CD8 fractions, and dextramer-positive and dextramer-negative fractions. CDR1 SGHTA and CDR2 FQGNSA were looked up in the germline V gene. Trimming at the junction amounts to 0 bases on V and 4 bases on J, and the germline ends lie 10 bases apart. The CDR3 spans 14 residues, from the cysteine through the phenylalanine. The entry retains the CDR3 DNA only, 42 bases that are in frame from base 1. TCR cDNA was synthesized by 5'RACE template switching, through which a universal primer site and unique molecular identifiers were introduced. Priming for cDNA synthesis came from both the TCR alpha and TCR beta constant segments. Library amplification used two PCR steps, and the second PCR step added sample barcodes and sequencing adapters. Sequencing of the libraries was done on either Illumina HiSeq 2500 (2x100 bp) or NovaSeq (2x150 bp). The authors' pipeline ran thus. MIGEC was used to demultiplex reads and collapse the reads into UMI consensus sequences, and MiXCR was used for V(D)J alignment. Vaccine-responding clonotypes were defined with edgeR using replicate PBMC samples, requiring FDR below 0.01 and a log2 fold change above 5 up to day 15. Each bulk clonotype was labeled CD4 or CD8 based on which sequenced repertoire, CD4 or CD8, contained the clonotype at higher abundance. In-frame beta chains were kept once TCRdb had trimmed the public reads at Q25 with fastp and called clones with MiXCR. Entries are consolidated by CDR3 protein sequence, retaining the most common genes and DNA. The V and J calls follow TCRdb's processing rather than the paper's. A total of hundreds of thousands of distinct CDR3 sequences appear in this sample, around 12% of them only once. Of the sample, 15% is held by the ten largest clones.

The sequence is built from TRBV7-2 and TRBJ2-7, and possibly TRBD1, on 5 matching bases. This TCR derives from a man aged 25-40 years who received the YFV17D yellow fever vaccine. Sequencing used PBMCs, obtained on the day of the yellow fever booster vaccination. The CDR3 region reads CASSLASGRYEQYF. The sequenced DNA: TGTGCCAGCAGCTTAGCGTCAGGGCGGTACGAGCAGTACTTC.